Listed below are T cell receptor beta chains from one sample, sequenced in a study of molecular identifiers for immune sequencing clone quantification. MiXCR was run by TCRdb on the PCR reads, yielding one entry per CDR3 protein. The table has under 600,000 distinct CDR3 sequences, 20% to 25% seen once. The sequenced sample was naive CD8+ T cells from blood, with Jurkat cell RNA spiked in. These TCRs come from a human donor in good health. Some libraries in this study had Jurkat cell RNA spiked in. The CDR3 runs from the conserved cysteine through the conserved F or W. D genes are given only for firm matches. The listing skips clone size in some rows; elsewhere it reads once, few, many or a size class.

D,V,J,size,CDR3,DNA
-,TRBV20-1,TRBJ1-2,-,CSARDQGLGYGYTF,TGCAGTGCTAGAGATCAGGGTTTGGGCTATGGCTACACCTTC
TRBD2,TRBV20-1,TRBJ2-7,many,CSARDEVSGPTYEQYF,TGCAGTGCTAGAGATGAGGTTAGCGGGCCGACCTACGAGCAGTACTTC
-,TRBV6-5,TRBJ2-7,-,CASSYEDGRGYEQYF,TGTGCCAGCAGTTACGAGGATGGCCGGGGCTACGAGCAGTACTTC
-,TRBV5-6,TRBJ2-4,few,CASSPTLGTNIQCF,TGTGCCAGCAGCCCCACCTTAGGGACCAACATTCAGTGCTTC
-,TRBV7-9,TRBJ2-7,many,CASSSTSGGRGYEQYF,TGTGCCAGCAGCTCGACCTCCGGGGGACGGGGGTACGAGCAGTACTTC
-,TRBV24-1,TRBJ2-2,many,CATSDLTGELFF,TGTGCCACCAGTGATTTAACCGGGGAGCTGTTTTTT
TRBD2,TRBV10-3,TRBJ2-5,-,CAISATSGLELGSQETQYF,TGTGCCATCAGTGCAACCTCGGGACTAGAACTGGGCTCACAAGAGACCCAGTACTTC
TRBD2,TRBV7-2,TRBJ2-2,-,CASSRPGGGTGELFF,TGTGCCAGCAGCCGTCCGGGGGGAGGGACCGGGGAGCTGTTTTTT
-,TRBV30,TRBJ1-4,-,CAWSEVRSNEKLFF,TGTGCCTGGAGTGAAGTACGGAGTAATGAAAAACTGTTTTTT
-,TRBV4-1,TRBJ1-6,few,CASSQGTFNSPLHF,TGCGCCAGCAGCCAAGGGACGTTTAATTCACCCCTCCACTTT
-,TRBV5-8,TRBJ2-3,many,CASSFFLTSTDTQYF,TGTGCCAGCAGCTTCTTCCTGACTAGCACAGATACGCAGTATTTT
-,TRBV9,TRBJ2-2,few,CASSPPGGRGNTGELFF,TGTGCCAGCAGCCCTCCCGGTGGCAGGGGAAACACCGGGGAGCTGTTTTTT
-,TRBV29-1,TRBJ2-7,few,CSVRTGNSYEQYF,TGCAGCGTACGGACGGGGAATTCCTACGAGCAGTACTTC
TRBD1,TRBV27,TRBJ2-7,-,CASSATGGHYEQYF,TGTGCCAGCAGTGCGACAGGGGGACACTACGAGCAGTACTTC
TRBD2,TRBV6-1,TRBJ2-7,-,CASSDLAGDGREQYF,TGTGCCAGCAGTGACCTAGCGGGGGACGGCAGGGAGCAGTACTTC
-,TRBV6-2/TRBV6-3,TRBJ2-7,many,CASSYPGIAYEQYF,TGTGCCAGCAGTTATCCGGGTATCGCCTACGAGCAGTACTTC
-,TRBV4-1,TRBJ1-5,few,CASSQDQLNSNQPQHF,TGCGCCAGCAGCCAAGATCAGCTTAATAGCAATCAGCCCCAGCATTTT
TRBD1,TRBV19,TRBJ2-7,-,CASSIMTGAYEQYF,TGTGCCAGTAGTATCATGACAGGGGCCTACGAGCAGTACTTC
-,TRBV20-1,TRBJ1-1,-,CSARDQGTDREAFF,TGCAGTGCTAGAGATCAAGGGACGGACCGTGAAGCTTTCTTT
-,TRBV5-4,TRBJ2-6,few,CASSLASTGANVLTF,TGTGCCAGCAGCTTGGCTAGTACGGGAGCCAACGTCCTGACTTTC
TRBD1,TRBV24-1,TRBJ2-1,once,CATSDWFGTVYNVQFF,TGTGCCACCAGTGATTGGTTTGGGACAGTTTACAATGTGCAGTTCTTC
-,TRBV20-1,TRBJ2-7,few,CSATLRAGSSYEQYF,TGCAGTGCTACCCTCCGGGCGGGCAGCTCCTACGAGCAGTACTTC
TRBD2,TRBV18,TRBJ2-7,few,CASSPTPGLAAYEQYF,TGTGCCAGCTCACCTACGCCGGGACTAGCGGCCTACGAGCAGTACTTC
TRBD2,TRBV19,TRBJ2-1,-,CASSRWTSGSDRDPNEQFF,TGTGCCAGTAGTAGATGGACTAGCGGCTCTGACAGAGACCCGAATGAGCAGTTCTTC
-,TRBV6-5,TRBJ1-1,many,CASSAQATEAFF,TGTGCCAGCAGTGCGCAGGCAACTGAAGCTTTCTTT
TRBD1,TRBV7-9,TRBJ1-5,many,CASSNGQEPNQPQHF,TGTGCCAGCAGTAATGGACAGGAACCAAATCAGCCCCAGCATTTT
TRBD1,TRBV6-5,TRBJ2-7,many,CASIQREGAYAYEQYF,TGTGCCAGCATCCAACGAGAGGGGGCCTATGCCTACGAGCAGTACTTC
-,TRBV27,TRBJ1-5,few,CASSLIGGSNQPQHF,TGTGCCAGCAGTTTAATTGGGGGAAGCAATCAGCCCCAGCATTTT
-,TRBV6-2/TRBV6-3,TRBJ2-7,many,CASSYPNPEQYF,TGTGCCAGCAGTTACCCCAATCCCGAGCAGTACTTC
-,TRBV7-9,TRBJ2-5,-,CASIGANLETQYF,TGTGCCAGCATCGGCGCTAATTTAGAGACCCAGTACTTC
-,TRBV30,TRBJ2-2,-,CAWSVPGYTGELFF,TGTGCCTGGAGTGTACCGGGTTACACCGGGGAGCTGTTTTTT
TRBD1,TRBV25-1,TRBJ2-5,few,CASSETGTVRETQYF,TGTGCCAGCAGTGAGACCGGGACAGTGCGAGAGACCCAGTACTTC
-,TRBV28,TRBJ2-1,-,CASSRPLIGNNEQFF,TGTGCCAGCAGCCGACCGCTCATCGGGAACAATGAGCAGTTCTTC
-,TRBV7-9,TRBJ2-3,many,CASSSRVSSTDTQYF,TGTGCCAGCAGCTCCAGGGTTTCGTCCACAGATACGCAGTATTTT
TRBD2,TRBV24-1,TRBJ2-1,-,CATSDRGLAHEQFF,TGTGCCACCAGTGATCGGGGACTAGCCCATGAGCAGTTCTTC
-,TRBV12-3/TRBV12-4,TRBJ2-7,-,CASSLSAEGSYEQYF,TGTGCCAGCAGTTTATCTGCAGAGGGCTCCTACGAGCAGTACTTC
TRBD1,TRBV6-5,TRBJ1-1,-,CASSYEGQGNTEAFF,TGTGCCAGCAGTTACGAAGGACAGGGAAACACTGAAGCTTTCTTT
-,TRBV20-1,TRBJ2-7,many,CSALTPMSSYEQYF,TGCAGTGCCCTAACCCCTATGAGCTCCTACGAGCAGTACTTC
-,TRBV6-1,TRBJ2-7,few,CASTEGLPYEQYF,TGTGCCAGCACCGAGGGTTTACCCTACGAGCAGTACTTC
-,TRBV14,TRBJ2-3,many,CASSQTPSTDTQYF,TGTGCCAGCAGCCAAACCCCCAGCACAGATACGCAGTATTTT
-,TRBV6-6,TRBJ1-1,-,CASLNWGGTEAFF,TGTGCCAGCTTAAATTGGGGAGGGACTGAAGCTTTCTTT